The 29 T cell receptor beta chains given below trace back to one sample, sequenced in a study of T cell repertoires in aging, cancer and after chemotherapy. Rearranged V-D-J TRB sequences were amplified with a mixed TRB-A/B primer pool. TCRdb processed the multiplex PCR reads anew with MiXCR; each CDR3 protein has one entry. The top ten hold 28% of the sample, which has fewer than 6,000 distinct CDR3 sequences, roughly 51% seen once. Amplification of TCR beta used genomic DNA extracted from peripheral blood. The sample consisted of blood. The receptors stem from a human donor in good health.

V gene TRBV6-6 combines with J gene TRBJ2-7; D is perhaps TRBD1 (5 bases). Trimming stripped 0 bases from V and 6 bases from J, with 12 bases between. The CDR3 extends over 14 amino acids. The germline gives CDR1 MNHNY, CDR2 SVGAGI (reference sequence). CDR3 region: CASSYSPLQGEQYF. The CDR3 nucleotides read TGTGCCAGCAGTTACTCGCCTCTCCAGGGCGAGCAGTACTTC.

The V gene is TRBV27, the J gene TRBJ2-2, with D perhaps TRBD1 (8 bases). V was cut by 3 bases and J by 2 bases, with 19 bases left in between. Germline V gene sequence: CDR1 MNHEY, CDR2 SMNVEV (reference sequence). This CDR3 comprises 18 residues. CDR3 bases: TGTGCCAGCAGTTTCGGGACTATGGGACAGGCAAACACCGGGGAGCTGTTTTTT. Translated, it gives CASSFGTMGQANTGELFF.

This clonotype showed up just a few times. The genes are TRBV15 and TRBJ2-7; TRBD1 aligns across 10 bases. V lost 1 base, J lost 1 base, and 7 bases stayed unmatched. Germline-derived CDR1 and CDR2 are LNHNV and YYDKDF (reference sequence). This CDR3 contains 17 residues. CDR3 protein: CATSRAAGTGASYEQYF. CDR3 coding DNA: TGTGCCACCAGCAGAGCTGCCGGGACAGGGGCGTCCTACGAGCAGTACTTC.

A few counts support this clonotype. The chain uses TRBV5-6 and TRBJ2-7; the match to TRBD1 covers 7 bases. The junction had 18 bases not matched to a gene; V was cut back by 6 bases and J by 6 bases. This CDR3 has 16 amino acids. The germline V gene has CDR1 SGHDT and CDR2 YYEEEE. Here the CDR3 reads CASKYGTAKASSEQYF. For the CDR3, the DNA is TGTGCCAGCAAGTACGGGACAGCAAAAGCCTCTAGCGAGCAGTACTTC.

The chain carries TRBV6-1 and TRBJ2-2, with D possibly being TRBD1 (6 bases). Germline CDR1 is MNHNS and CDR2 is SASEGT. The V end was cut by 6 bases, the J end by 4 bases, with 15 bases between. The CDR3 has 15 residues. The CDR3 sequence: CASRMGHIGTGELFF. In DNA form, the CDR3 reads TGTGCCAGCAGGATGGGACATATCGGCACCGGGGAGCTGTTTTTT.

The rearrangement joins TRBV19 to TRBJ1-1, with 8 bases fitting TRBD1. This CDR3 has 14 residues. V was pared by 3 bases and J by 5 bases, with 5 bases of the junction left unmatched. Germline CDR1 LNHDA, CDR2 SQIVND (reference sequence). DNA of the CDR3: TGTGCCAGTAGTATGGACAGGGAGGGGACTGAAGCTTTCTTT. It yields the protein CASSMDREGTEAFF.

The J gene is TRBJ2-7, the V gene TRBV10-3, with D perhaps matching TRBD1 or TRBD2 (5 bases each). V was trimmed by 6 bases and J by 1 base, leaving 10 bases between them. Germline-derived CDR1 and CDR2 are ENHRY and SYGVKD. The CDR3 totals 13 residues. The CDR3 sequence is CAIREEGSYEQYF. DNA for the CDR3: TGTGCCATCAGGGAAGAGGGGTCCTACGAGCAGTACTTC.

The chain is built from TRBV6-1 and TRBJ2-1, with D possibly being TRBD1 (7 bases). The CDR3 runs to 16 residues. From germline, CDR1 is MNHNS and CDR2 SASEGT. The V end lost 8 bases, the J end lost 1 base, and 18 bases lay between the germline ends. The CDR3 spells CASPEGAGGSYNEQFF. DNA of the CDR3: TGTGCCAGCCCGGAGGGGGCAGGGGGGTCCTACAATGAGCAGTTCTTC.

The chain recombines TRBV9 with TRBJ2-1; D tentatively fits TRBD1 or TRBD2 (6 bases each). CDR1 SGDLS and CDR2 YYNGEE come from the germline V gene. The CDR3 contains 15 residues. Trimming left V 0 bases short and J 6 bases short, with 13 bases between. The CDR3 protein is CASSVDRGTRNEQFF. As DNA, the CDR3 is TGTGCCAGCAGCGTAGATAGGGGGACTCGCAATGAGCAGTTCTTC.

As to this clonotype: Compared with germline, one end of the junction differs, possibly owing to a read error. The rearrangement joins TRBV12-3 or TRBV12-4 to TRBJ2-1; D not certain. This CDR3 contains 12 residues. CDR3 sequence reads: CACSTGVNEQFF. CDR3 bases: TGTGCCTGCAGTACTGGAGTCAATGAGCAGTTCTTC.

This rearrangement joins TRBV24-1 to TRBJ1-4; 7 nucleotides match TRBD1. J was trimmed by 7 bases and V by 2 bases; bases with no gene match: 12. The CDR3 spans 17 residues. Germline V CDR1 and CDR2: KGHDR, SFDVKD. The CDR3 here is CATSDSNRGLRGEKLFF. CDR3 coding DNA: TGTGCCACCAGTGATTCTAACAGGGGACTGAGGGGTGAAAAACTGTTTTTT.

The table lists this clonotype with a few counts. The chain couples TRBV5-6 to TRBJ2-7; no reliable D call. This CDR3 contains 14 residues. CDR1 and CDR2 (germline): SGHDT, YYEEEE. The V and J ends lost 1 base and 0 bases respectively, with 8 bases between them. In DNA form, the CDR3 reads TGTGCCAGCAGCTTGACACTAAGCTCCTACGAGCAGTACTTC. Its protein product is CASSLTLSSYEQYF.

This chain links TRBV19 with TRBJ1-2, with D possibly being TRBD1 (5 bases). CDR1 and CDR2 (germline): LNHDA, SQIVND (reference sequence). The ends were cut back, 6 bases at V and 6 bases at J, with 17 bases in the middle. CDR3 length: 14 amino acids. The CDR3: CASRSGRVLNGYTF. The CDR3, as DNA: TGTGCCAGTAGGTCGGGCAGGGTGTTAAATGGCTACACCTTC.

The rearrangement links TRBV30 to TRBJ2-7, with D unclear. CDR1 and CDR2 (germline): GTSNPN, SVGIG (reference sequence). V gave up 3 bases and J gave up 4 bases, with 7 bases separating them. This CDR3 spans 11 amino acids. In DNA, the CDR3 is TGTGCCTGGAGGGATTCTTACGAGCAGTACTTC. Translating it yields CAWRDSYEQYF.

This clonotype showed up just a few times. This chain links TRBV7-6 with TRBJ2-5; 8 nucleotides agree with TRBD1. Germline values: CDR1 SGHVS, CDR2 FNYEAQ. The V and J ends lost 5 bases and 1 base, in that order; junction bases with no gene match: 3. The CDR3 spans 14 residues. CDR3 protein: CASSRGQGQETQYF. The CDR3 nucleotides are TGTGCCAGCAGCCGCGGACAGGGCCAAGAGACCCAGTACTTC.

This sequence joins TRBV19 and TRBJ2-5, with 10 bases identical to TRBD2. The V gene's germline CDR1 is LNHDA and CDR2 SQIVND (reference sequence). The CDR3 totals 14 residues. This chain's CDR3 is CVSTSGDFQETQYF. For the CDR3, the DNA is TGTGTCTCAACTAGCGGGGACTTCCAAGAGACCCAGTACTTC.

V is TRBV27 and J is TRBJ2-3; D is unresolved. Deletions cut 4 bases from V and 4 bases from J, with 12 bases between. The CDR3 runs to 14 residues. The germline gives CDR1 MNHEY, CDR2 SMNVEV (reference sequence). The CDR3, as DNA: TGTGCCAGCAGTTGGGCACGGGCATCAGATACGCAGTATTTT. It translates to CASSWARASDTQYF.

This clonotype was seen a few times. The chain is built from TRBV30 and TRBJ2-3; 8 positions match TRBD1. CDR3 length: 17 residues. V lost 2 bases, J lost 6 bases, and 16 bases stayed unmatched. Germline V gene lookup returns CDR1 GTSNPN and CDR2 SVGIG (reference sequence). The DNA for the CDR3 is TGTGCCTGGAGTCCCTCCGCGACAGGGGTCCTCTCGGATACGCAGTATTTT. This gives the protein CAWSPSATGVLSDTQYF.

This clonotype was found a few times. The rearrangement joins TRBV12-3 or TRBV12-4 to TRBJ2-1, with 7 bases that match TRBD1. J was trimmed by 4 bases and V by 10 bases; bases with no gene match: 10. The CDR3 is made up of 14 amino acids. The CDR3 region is CATTGQTYYNEQFF. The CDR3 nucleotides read TGTGCCACCACGGGACAGACTTATTACAATGAGCAGTTCTTC.

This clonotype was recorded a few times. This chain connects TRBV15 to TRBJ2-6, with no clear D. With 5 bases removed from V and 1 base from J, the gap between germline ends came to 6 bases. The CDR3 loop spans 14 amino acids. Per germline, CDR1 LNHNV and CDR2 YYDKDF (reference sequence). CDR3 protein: CATSLGSGANVLTF. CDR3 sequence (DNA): TGTGCCACCAGCTTGGGGTCTGGGGCCAACGTCCTGACTTTC.

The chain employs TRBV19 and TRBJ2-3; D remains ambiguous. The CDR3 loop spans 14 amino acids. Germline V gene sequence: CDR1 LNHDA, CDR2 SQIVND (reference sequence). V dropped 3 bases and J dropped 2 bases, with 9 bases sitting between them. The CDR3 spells CASSIGPHTDTQYF. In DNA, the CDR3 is TGTGCCAGTAGTATTGGTCCTCACACAGATACGCAGTATTTT.

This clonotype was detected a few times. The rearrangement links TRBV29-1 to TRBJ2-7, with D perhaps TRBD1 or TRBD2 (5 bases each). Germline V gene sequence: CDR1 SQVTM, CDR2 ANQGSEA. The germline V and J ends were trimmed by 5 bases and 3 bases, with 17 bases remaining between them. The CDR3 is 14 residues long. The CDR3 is CSVIPPGRGYEQYF. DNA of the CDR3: TGCAGCGTTATCCCACCGGGACGGGGCTACGAGCAGTACTTC.

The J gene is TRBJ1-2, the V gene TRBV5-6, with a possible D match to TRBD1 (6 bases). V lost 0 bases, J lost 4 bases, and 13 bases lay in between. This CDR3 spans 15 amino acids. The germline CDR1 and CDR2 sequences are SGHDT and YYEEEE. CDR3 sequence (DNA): TGTGCCAGCAGCTTGGACAGGGTGGGTCTCTATGGCTACACCTTC. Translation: CASSLDRVGLYGYTF.

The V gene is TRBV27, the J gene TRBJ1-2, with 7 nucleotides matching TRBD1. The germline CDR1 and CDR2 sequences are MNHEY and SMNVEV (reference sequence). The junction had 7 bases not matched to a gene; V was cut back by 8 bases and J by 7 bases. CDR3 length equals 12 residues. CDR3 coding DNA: TGTGCCAGCGGCCCTCAGGGGGGTGGCTACACCTTC. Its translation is CASGPQGGGYTF.

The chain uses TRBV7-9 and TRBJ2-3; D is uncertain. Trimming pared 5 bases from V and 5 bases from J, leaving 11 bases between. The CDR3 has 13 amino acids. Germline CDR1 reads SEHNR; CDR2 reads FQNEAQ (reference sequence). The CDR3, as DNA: TGTGCCAGCAGCCTAACGCCGGGAGATACGCAGTATTTT. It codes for CASSLTPGDTQYF. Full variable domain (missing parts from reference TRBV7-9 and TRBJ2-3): DTGVSQNPRHKITKRGQNVTFRCDPISEHNRLYWYRQTLGQGPEFLTYFQNEAQLEKSRLLSDRFSAERPKGSFSTLEIQRTEQGDSAMYLCASSLTPGDTQYFGPGTRLTVL.

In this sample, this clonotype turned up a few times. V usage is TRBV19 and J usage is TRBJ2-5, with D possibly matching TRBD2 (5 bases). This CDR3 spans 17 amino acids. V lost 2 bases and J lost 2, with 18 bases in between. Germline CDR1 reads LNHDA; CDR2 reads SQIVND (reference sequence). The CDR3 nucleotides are TGTGCCAGTAGTATAAGATATCGAGGGAGCATTCAAGAGACCCAGTACTTC. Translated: CASSIRYRGSIQETQYF.

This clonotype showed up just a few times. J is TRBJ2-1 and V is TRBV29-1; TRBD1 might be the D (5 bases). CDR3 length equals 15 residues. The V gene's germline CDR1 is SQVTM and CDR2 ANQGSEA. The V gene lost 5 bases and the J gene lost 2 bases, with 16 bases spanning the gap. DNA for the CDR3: TGCAGCGTTCCCGGTAAGCAGGGTACCTACAATGAGCAGTTCTTC. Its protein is CSVPGKQGTYNEQFF.

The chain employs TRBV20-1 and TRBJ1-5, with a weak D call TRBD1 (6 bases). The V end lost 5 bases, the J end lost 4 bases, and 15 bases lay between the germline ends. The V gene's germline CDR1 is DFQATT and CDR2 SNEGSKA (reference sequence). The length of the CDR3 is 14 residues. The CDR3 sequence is CSAPRGGFNQPQHF. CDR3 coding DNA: TGCAGTGCTCCCCGAGGGGGTTTTAATCAGCCCCAGCATTTT.

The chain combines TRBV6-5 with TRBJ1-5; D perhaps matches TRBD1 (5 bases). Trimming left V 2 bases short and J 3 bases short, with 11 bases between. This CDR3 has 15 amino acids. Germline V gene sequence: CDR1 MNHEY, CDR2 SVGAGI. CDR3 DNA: TGTGCCAGCAGTTACGGGCAGGGAAACAATCAGCCCCAGCATTTT. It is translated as CASSYGQGNNQPQHF.